The present T cell receptor beta chain was sequenced within a study of blood T cells in healthy people across ages. The junction had 8 bases not matched to a gene; V was cut back by 2 bases and J by 4 bases. CDR1 and CDR2 from the germline V gene are MDHEN and SYDVKM. The CDR3 contains 17 residues. The authors ran a second PCR of roughly 6 to 12 cycles using a sample-barcoded 5' primer and a J-beta primer mix. TCRdb processed the 5' RACE reads anew with MiXCR; each CDR3 protein has one entry. The data show more than 900,000 distinct CDR3 sequences, roughly 29% seen once. The same data also contributed to another study, on T cells of mothers and their children.

This clonotype was sampled from a woman between 35 and 50 years old in good health. V gene TRBV28 combines with J gene TRBJ2-1, with 10 bases matching TRBD2. Source material: blood. CDR3: CASSLRPRAGGYNEQFF. The CDR3 nucleotides read TGTGCCAGCAGTTTAAGGCCTCGAGCGGGGGGGTACAATGAGCAGTTCTTC.